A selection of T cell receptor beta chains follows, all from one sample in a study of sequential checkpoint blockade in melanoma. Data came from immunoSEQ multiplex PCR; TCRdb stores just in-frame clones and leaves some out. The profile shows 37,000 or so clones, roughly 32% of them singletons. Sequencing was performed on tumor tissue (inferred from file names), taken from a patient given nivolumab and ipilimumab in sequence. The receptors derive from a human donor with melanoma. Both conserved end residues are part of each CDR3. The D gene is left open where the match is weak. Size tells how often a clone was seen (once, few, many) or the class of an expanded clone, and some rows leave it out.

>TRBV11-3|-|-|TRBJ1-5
TGTGCCAGCAGCCAAGGGGCCGCAGGTCAGCCCCAGCATTTT
CASSQGAAGQPQHF
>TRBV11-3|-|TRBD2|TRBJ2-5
TGTGCCAGCAGCTTAGTCGCTAGCGGGGGGGAGACCCAGTACTTC
CASSLVASGGETQYF
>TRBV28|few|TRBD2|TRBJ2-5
TGTGCCAGCAGTAGCGGGGGAGAGTCTACGGAGACCCAGTACTTC
CASSSGGESTETQYF
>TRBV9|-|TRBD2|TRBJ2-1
TGTGCCAGCAGCGTAGGTCTAGCGGGGTGGAATGAGCAGTTCTTC
CASSVGLAGWNEQFF
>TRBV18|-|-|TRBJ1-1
TGTGCCAGCTCACCGCTGGGACAACAGAACACTGAAGCTTTCTTT
CASSPLGQQNTEAFF
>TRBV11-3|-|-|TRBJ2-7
TGTGCCAGCAGCCCACAGGACGGATACTACGAGCAGTACTTC
CASSPQDGYYEQYF
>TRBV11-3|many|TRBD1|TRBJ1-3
TGTGCCAGCAGCTTAACCGGGACAGGGGCTGGAAACACCATATATTTT
CASSLTGTGAGNTIYF
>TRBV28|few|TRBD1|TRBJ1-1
TGTGCCAGCAGTCCCTCCACAGGGGTCACTGAAGCTTTCTTT
CASSPSTGVTEAFF
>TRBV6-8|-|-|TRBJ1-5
TGTGCCAGCAGTTACTCTACAGAGAAGGGGGCCCAGCATTTT
CASSYSTEKGAQHF
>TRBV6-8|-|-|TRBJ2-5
TGTGCCATCAGTGCCAGGAATGGGGGGGCCCAAGAGACCCAGTACTTC
CAISARNGGAQETQYF
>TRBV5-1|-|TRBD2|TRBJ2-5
TGCGCCAGCAGCTTGGGGGGGACTAGCGATTTCGAGACCCAGTACTTC
CASSLGGTSDFETQYF
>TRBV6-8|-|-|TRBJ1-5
TGTGCCAGCAGTTACGGGGCAGGGAGGCCGGGCGATCAGCCCCAGCATTTT
CASSYGAGRPGDQPQHF
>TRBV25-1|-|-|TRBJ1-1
TGTGCCAGCAGTGAATCCTACGCTGAAGCTTTCTTT
CASSESYAEAFF
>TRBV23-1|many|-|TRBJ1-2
TGCGCCAGCAGCTTAGGGCAGAACTATGGCTACACCTTC
CASSLGQNYGYTF
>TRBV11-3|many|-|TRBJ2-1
TGTGCCAGCAGCTTGGACTTTTTCTCCTACAATGAGCAGTTCTTC
CASSLDFFSYNEQFF
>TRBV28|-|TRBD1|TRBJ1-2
TGTGCCAGCAGTCCCGGACAGGTCGGAGGCTACACCTTC
CASSPGQVGGYTF